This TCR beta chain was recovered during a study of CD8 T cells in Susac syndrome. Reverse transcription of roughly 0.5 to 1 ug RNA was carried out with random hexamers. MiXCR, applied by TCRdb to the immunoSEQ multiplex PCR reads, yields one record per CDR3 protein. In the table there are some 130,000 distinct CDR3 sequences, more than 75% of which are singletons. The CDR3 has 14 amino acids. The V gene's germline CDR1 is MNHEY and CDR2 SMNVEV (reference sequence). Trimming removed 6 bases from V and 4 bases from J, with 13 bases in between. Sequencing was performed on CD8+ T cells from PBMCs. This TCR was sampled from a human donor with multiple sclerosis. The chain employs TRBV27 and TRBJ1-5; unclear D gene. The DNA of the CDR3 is TGTGCCAGCAGCGGGATCTCAGGAAATCAGCCCCAGCATTTT. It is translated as CASSGISGNQPQHF.